Listed below are T cell receptor beta chains from one sample, sequenced in a study of shared T cell receptors in the human thymus. Some clones are missing from TCRdb's copy, which holds only in-frame ones; the method was immunoSEQ multiplex PCR. The profile covers about 660,000 clones, with 87% appearing a single time and roughly 0.0086% taken by the ten largest. The sample also formed part of further work on human thymus T cells.

Sequencing was done on a sample of thymocytes. The source of these receptors is a boy in the first two years of life with a congenital heart defect. The CDR3 runs from the conserved cysteine through the conserved F or W. D genes are given only for firm matches. Not all rows give a size; the values are once, few, many and, for expanded clones, a class.

CDR3aa	CDR3nt	d_gene	j_gene	v_gene	abundance	len
CASSEAGPAPYYGYTF	TGTGCCAGCAGTGAAGCTGGGCCAGCTCCCTACTATGGCTACACCTTC	NA	TRBJ1-2	TRBV6-1	NA	16
CAWSVQGRQPQHF	TGTGCCTGGAGTGTACAGGGCAGGCAGCCCCAGCATTTT	NA	TRBJ1-5	TRBV30	NA	13
CASSRRAEVINTEAFF	TGTGCCAGCAGCCGGAGGGCGGAAGTGATCAACACTGAAGCTTTCTTT	NA	TRBJ1-1	TRBV13	NA	16
CASSQNTPPRTVKHEQYF	TGTGCCAGCAGTCAAAACACTCCCCCTCGGACAGTCAAGCACGAGCAGTACTTC	NA	TRBJ2-7	TRBV11-2	NA	18
CASSYVGSGKHEQYF	TGTGCCAGCAGTTACGTCGGTAGCGGGAAACACGAGCAGTACTTC	TRBD2	TRBJ2-7	TRBV6-5	NA	15
CASSQGAKNYGYTF	TGTGCCAGCAGTCAGGGGGCGAAGAACTATGGCTACACCTTC	TRBD1	TRBJ1-2	TRBV2	NA	14
CASSCPGDRGHEQYF	TGTGCCAGCAGCTGCCCGGGGGACAGGGGGCACGAGCAGTACTTC	TRBD1	TRBJ2-7	TRBV5-6	NA	15
CASSPRSSYEQYF	TGTGCCAGCAGTCCAAGGAGCTCCTACGAGCAGTACTTC	NA	TRBJ2-7	TRBV27	NA	13
CASSHGLAGSKRNEQFF	TGTGCCAGCAGTCACGGACTAGCGGGGAGTAAAAGGAATGAGCAGTTCTTC	TRBD2	TRBJ2-1	TRBV28	NA	17
CASSQDSASGGPIYEQYF	TGCGCCAGCAGCCAAGATAGCGCCAGCGGGGGACCGATTTACGAGCAGTACTTC	TRBD2	TRBJ2-7	TRBV4-1	NA	18
CASQQGGKGTQYF	TGTGCCAGCCAACAGGGGGGAAAAGGGACCCAGTACTTC	TRBD1	TRBJ2-5	TRBV7-2	NA	13
CASSLSGVGSQETQYF	TGTGCCAGCAGTTTATCGGGGGTAGGGTCCCAAGAGACCCAGTACTTC	NA	TRBJ2-5	TRBV28	NA	16
CASHFGGTNYGYTF	TGTGCCAGCCATTTCGGGGGGACTAACTATGGCTACACCTTC	NA	TRBJ1-2	TRBV6-1	NA	14
CASSEAGVGNNEQFF	TGCGCCAGCAGCGAAGCGGGAGTAGGAAACAATGAGCAGTTCTTC	TRBD2	TRBJ2-1	TRBV4-1	NA	15
CASSLRGKQGYQETQYF	TGTGCCAGCAGCTTAAGGGGTAAACAGGGGTACCAAGAGACCCAGTACTTC	TRBD1	TRBJ2-5	TRBV7-9	NA	17
CASSSIIPPTGTGNTIYF	TGTGCCAGCAGTTCTATAATACCCCCAACAGGGACCGGAAACACCATATATTTT	NA	TRBJ1-3	TRBV28	NA	18
CSVEDRRKTYLAGGSIYEQFF	TGCAGCGTTGAAGATCGCCGGAAAACTTACCTAGCGGGGGGGAGTATTTATGAGCAGTTCTTC	TRBD2	TRBJ2-1	TRBV29-1	once	21
CASSPRLAGGPDTQYF	TGTGCCAGCAGCCCGAGACTAGCGGGGGGGCCGGACACGCAGTATTTT	TRBD2	TRBJ2-3	TRBV7-9	NA	16
CASSYDGKPYNEQFF	TGTGCCAGCAGCTACGACGGGAAACCCTACAATGAGCAGTTCTTC	NA	TRBJ2-1	TRBV13	NA	15
CASSVAEREEGEKLFF	TGTGCCAGCAGCGTAGCGGAAAGGGAGGAGGGAGAAAAACTGTTTTTT	NA	TRBJ1-4	TRBV9	NA	16
CASRKTGASYGYTF	TGTGCCAGCAGGAAGACAGGGGCGAGCTATGGCTACACCTTC	TRBD1	TRBJ1-2	TRBV28	few	14
CASSQDLVRGQETQYF	TGCGCCAGCAGCCAAGATTTGGTCAGGGGACAAGAGACCCAGTACTTC	NA	TRBJ2-5	TRBV4-3	NA	16
CASSYRDRTGNYGYTF	TGTGCCAGCAGCTATCGGGACAGGACCGGGAACTATGGCTACACCTTC	TRBD1	TRBJ1-2	TRBV7-9	NA	16
CATSFRDKIDSPLHF	TGTGCCACCAGCTTCAGGGACAAAATAGATTCACCCCTCCACTTT	NA	TRBJ1-6	TRBV15	NA	15
CASSPEGAGSTNQPQHF	TGTGCCAGCTCACCAGAGGGCGCGGGGTCTACTAATCAGCCCCAGCATTTT	NA	TRBJ1-5	TRBV18	NA	17
CASSSGETQYF	TGTGCCAGCAGCTCCGGGGAGACCCAGTACTTC	NA	TRBJ2-5	TRBV7-6	NA	11
CASSLRGGSGRLGEQYF	TGTGCCAGCAGCTTAAGGGGGGGAAGCGGGAGACTTGGCGAGCAGTACTTC	TRBD2	TRBJ2-7	TRBV5-4	NA	17
CASSLIPPGLAGGPDEQFF	TGTGCCAGCAGTTTAATCCCCCCCGGACTAGCGGGGGGACCGGATGAGCAGTTCTTC	TRBD2	TRBJ2-1	TRBV28	NA	19
CASTLRSYEQYF	TGTGCCAGCACCCTGCGCTCCTACGAGCAGTACTTC	NA	TRBJ2-7	TRBV2	NA	12
CASNRGGRASTDTQYF	TGTGCCAGCAACCGAGGCGGGAGGGCTAGCACAGATACGCAGTATTTT	TRBD2	TRBJ2-3	TRBV28	NA	16
CASSSLRASGVSYGYTF	TGTGCCAGCAGCTCCCTTAGAGCGAGCGGGGTTTCCTATGGCTACACCTTC	NA	TRBJ1-2	TRBV7-9	NA	17
CASSQDKANGYTF	TGCGCCAGCAGCCAAGACAAAGCAAATGGCTACACCTTC	NA	TRBJ1-2	TRBV4-3	once	13
CASSPGQGGGYGYTF	TGTGCCAGCAGCCCGGGACAGGGGGGAGGCTATGGCTACACCTTC	TRBD1	TRBJ1-2	TRBV11-3	NA	15
CASSKGTDFWDFNQPQHF	TGTGCCAGCAGCAAGGGGACAGACTTTTGGGACTTCAATCAGCCCCAGCATTTT	TRBD1	TRBJ1-5	TRBV5-5	NA	18
CASSYSGQNTGELFF	TGTGCCAGCAGTTACTCGGGACAGAACACCGGGGAGCTGTTTTTT	NA	TRBJ2-2	TRBV6-6	NA	15
CASSLGRTSGQPQHF	TGTGCCAGCAGCTTGGGGAGGACGTCGGGGCAGCCCCAGCATTTT	NA	TRBJ1-5	TRBV5-8	once	15
CASSVGRGWGNSPLHF	TGTGCCAGCAGCGTAGGGAGGGGCTGGGGCAATTCACCCCTCCACTTT	NA	TRBJ1-6	TRBV9	NA	16
CASARGEYEQYF	TGTGCCTCGGCGCGGGGGGAGTACGAGCAGTACTTC	TRBD2	TRBJ2-7	TRBV30	NA	12
CASSELRAIYF	TGTGCCAGCAGTGAATTGCGAGCCATATATTTT	NA	TRBJ1-3	TRBV25-1	once	11
CASTHQAGAKNIQYF	TGTGCCAGCACCCATCAAGCGGGAGCCAAAAACATTCAGTACTTC	NA	TRBJ2-4	TRBV28	few	15
CASSVSSNQPQHF	TGTGCCAGCAGCGTTTCCTCCAATCAGCCCCAGCATTTT	NA	TRBJ1-5	TRBV9	NA	13
CASSANRGDRNNSPLHF	TGTGCCAGCAGTGCAAACCGAGGGGACAGAAATAATTCACCCCTCCACTTT	TRBD1	TRBJ1-6	TRBV6-1	NA	17
CASSLNSGREQYF	TGCGCCAGCAGCTTGAATAGCGGGAGGGAGCAGTACTTC	TRBD2	TRBJ2-7	TRBV5-1	NA	13
CASSIPTGNYGYTF	TGTGCCAGCAGCATACCGACAGGGAACTATGGCTACACCTTC	TRBD1	TRBJ1-2	TRBV5-4	NA	14
CASSLGPWSGGGYEQYF	TGTGCCAGCAGCTTAGGACCTTGGAGCGGGGGAGGCTACGAGCAGTACTTC	TRBD2	TRBJ2-7	TRBV7-2	NA	17
CASSMGNGYTF	TGTGCCAGTAGTATGGGCAATGGCTACACCTTC	NA	TRBJ1-2	TRBV19	NA	11
CASWDQGRRGNTIYF	TGTGCCAGCTGGGACCAGGGGCGGAGGGGAAACACCATATATTTT	NA	TRBJ1-3	TRBV28	once	15
CASSPRFEVGGDKETQYF	TGTGCCAGCAGCCCTCGATTTGAGGTGGGGGGAGATAAGGAGACCCAGTACTTC	NA	TRBJ2-5	TRBV9	NA	18